Following are 27 T cell receptor beta chains from one sample sequenced in a study of T-cell memory formation after mild COVID-19. MiXCR was run by TCRdb on the 5' RACE reads, yielding one entry per CDR3 protein. The sample lists roughly 200,000 distinct CDR3 sequences, around 18% occurring once. The sequenced sample consisted of PBMCs or a T cell subset sorted from them (not recorded which). The receptors stem from an adult woman who had mild COVID-19 (a few samples of this study predate the infection). Cell type and time point are not known.

A few counts support this clonotype. This rearrangement joins TRBV29-1 to TRBJ2-3, with TRBD1 as a possible D gene (5 bases). Germline CDR1 is SQVTM and CDR2 is ANQGSEA. CDR3 length: 14 residues. The V end lost 7 bases, the J end lost 6 bases, and 20 bases lay between the germline ends. CDR3 coding DNA: TGCAGCGCCGGAACGCAGGGCTTGGTGGATACGCAGTATTTT. This sequence encodes CSAGTQGLVDTQYF.

The table lists this clonotype with a few counts. V is TRBV5-1 and J is TRBJ1-2; 9 positions agree with TRBD1. V dropped 5 bases and J dropped 7; count of bases not matched to a gene: 12. This CDR3 region has 15 residues. Germline CDR1 SGHRS, CDR2 YFSETQ. The CDR3 DNA sequence: TGCGCCAGCAGGCCCCCGGGACAGGGATTAAGTGGCTACACCTTC. Its protein is CASRPPGQGLSGYTF.

This clonotype was detected only a few times. The chain joins TRBV6-5 to TRBJ2-7; the match to TRBD1 covers 10 bases. The CDR3 sequence is 15 residues long. Germline CDR1 and CDR2: MNHEY and SVGAGI. Germline trimming cut 2 bases from V and 3 bases from J; bases unmatched to any gene: 4. The CDR3 loop reads CASSYADRGIYEQYF. The CDR3 bases are TGTGCCAGCAGTTACGCGGACAGGGGGATCTACGAGCAGTACTTC.

In this sample, this clonotype turned up many times. J is TRBJ1-5 and V is TRBV10-3; maybe TRBD1 (6 bases). The CDR3 consists of 12 residues. Trimming left V 8 bases short and J 4 bases short, with 9 bases between. CDR1 ENHRY and CDR2 SYGVKD come from the germline V gene. The CDR3 DNA is TGTGCCATCGGACAGAAAAATCAGCCCCAGCATTTT. This encodes CAIGQKNQPQHF.

This clonotype has only a few counts. The rearrangement uses TRBV4-2 and TRBJ2-1; TRBD2 matches at 8 bases. Germline V gene sequence: CDR1 LGHNA, CDR2 YNFKEQ. The J segment lost 6 bases and the V segment lost 0 bases, leaving 13 bases of the junction unmatched. The CDR3 covers 18 residues. The CDR3 loop reads CASSQDPLPGGPGNEQFF. DNA for the CDR3: TGTGCCAGCAGCCAAGATCCCCTACCGGGAGGGCCGGGCAATGAGCAGTTCTTC.

In this sample, this clonotype turned up a few times. The chain links TRBV7-9 to TRBJ2-7; tentatively, D is TRBD2 (6 bases). Germline values: CDR1 SEHNR, CDR2 FQNEAQ (reference sequence). This CDR3 has 12 residues. The V gene lost 11 bases and the J gene lost 3 bases, with 14 bases spanning the gap. CDR3 sequence: CAEGRDGYEQYF. The CDR3 DNA is TGTGCCGAGGGGCGGGACGGCTACGAGCAGTACTTC.

Ten or more counts support this clonotype. V usage is TRBV4-1 and J usage is TRBJ1-1; no firm D call. Germline V lookup: CDR1 MGHRA, CDR2 YSYEKL. Trimming removed 0 bases at V and 5 bases at J, with 13 bases between. The CDR3 has 15 residues. CDR3 protein: CASSQDGVGGTEAFF. CDR3 nucleotide sequence: TGCGCCAGCAGCCAAGATGGAGTCGGTGGGACTGAAGCTTTCTTT.

Many counts were recorded for this clonotype. The V call is TRBV7-2, the J call TRBJ2-3; TRBD2 is a possible D gene (7 bases). Deletions cut 3 bases from V and 2 bases from J, with 12 bases between. The CDR3 runs 15 residues. The germline gives CDR1 SGHTA, CDR2 FQGNSA. CDR3 residues: CASSLQAGATDTQYF. The CDR3 DNA reads as TGTGCCAGCAGCTTGCAGGCGGGGGCCACAGATACGCAGTATTTT.

This clonotype has just a few counts. The V and J genes are TRBV4-2 and TRBJ1-1, with unresolved D. V was pared by 3 bases and J by 1 base, with 15 bases between. The CDR3 has 16 amino acids. Germline V gene sequence: CDR1 LGHNA, CDR2 YNFKEQ. The CDR3 sequence is CASSQAGESPNTEAFF. For the CDR3, the DNA is TGTGCCAGCAGCCAGGCGGGTGAGAGCCCGAACACTGAAGCTTTCTTT.

A few counts support this clonotype. The genes are TRBV4-3 and TRBJ2-7, with 11 positions matching TRBD1. CDR1 LGHNA and CDR2 YSLEER come from the germline V gene. The CDR3 covers 15 residues. The V and J ends lost 1 base and 4 bases, in that order; junction bases with no gene match: 3. The CDR3 region is CASSQGDRGMYEQYF. The DNA for the CDR3 is TGCGCCAGCAGCCAAGGGGACAGGGGGATGTACGAGCAGTACTTC.

In DNA, the CDR3 is TGTGCCATCAGTGATGCCTCACGGTCCCAAGAGACCCAGTACTTC. This translates into CAISDASRSQETQYF. The chain links TRBV10-3 to TRBJ2-5; D gene uncertain. The CDR3 has 15 residues. With 3 bases removed from V and 1 base from J, the gap between germline ends came to 12 bases. Germline values: CDR1 ENHRY, CDR2 SYGVKD.

This clonotype came up a few times. The chain uses TRBV5-6 and TRBJ1-2, with D tentatively TRBD1 (5 bases). This CDR3 has 14 amino acids. V was cut by 3 bases and J by 12 bases, with 21 bases left in between. Germline V gene sequence: CDR1 SGHDT, CDR2 YYEEEE. For the CDR3, the DNA is TGTGCCAGCAGCTCCGGACACGCTCGGCTAGTCCACACCTTC. Its translation: CASSSGHARLVHTF.

The rearrangement uses TRBV6-2 or TRBV6-3 and TRBJ2-2, with TRBD1 matching 10 bases. Trimming took 6 bases from V and 5 from J; bases not matched to a gene: 9. The CDR3 sequence is 16 residues long. Germline values: CDR1 MNHEY, CDR2 SVGEGT. This CDR3 reads CASRPDRGSVTGELFF. The CDR3 DNA is TGTGCCAGCAGACCGGACAGGGGGTCCGTTACCGGGGAGCTGTTTTTT.

This clonotype was seen just once. The CDR3: CASSLHRGRGEKLFF. CDR3 nucleotide sequence: TGTGCCAGCAGCTTACACCGGGGCCGAGGTGAAAAACTGTTTTTT. V and J are TRBV7-2 and TRBJ1-4; TRBD1 might be the D (5 bases). Trimming took off 2 bases at V and 7 bases at J, with 14 bases between the two ends. Germline CDR1 SGHTA, CDR2 FQGNSA. The CDR3 loop spans 15 amino acids.

CDR3 DNA sequence: TGCAGTGCCACAGACTATGGCTACACCTTC. Its protein product is CSATDYGYTF. The chain combines TRBV20-1 with TRBJ1-2; D gene uncertain. Per germline, CDR1 DFQATT and CDR2 SNEGSKA (reference sequence). Trimming stripped 6 bases from V and 3 bases from J, with 5 bases between. The length of the CDR3 is 10 residues.

A few counts support this clonotype. The rearrangement joins TRBV20-1 to TRBJ2-7; D is perhaps TRBD2 (6 bases). Trimming left V 0 bases short and J 1 base short, with 13 bases between. CDR3 size: 15 residues. CDR1 and CDR2 (germline): DFQATT, SNEGSKA (reference sequence). CDR3 residues: CSARDPRRGSYEQYF. The CDR3 coding sequence is TGCAGTGCTAGAGATCCAAGGCGGGGTTCCTACGAGCAGTACTTC.

This clonotype was picked up a small number of times. V is TRBV20-1 and J is TRBJ1-6; 10 positions agree with TRBD1. V gave up 5 bases and J gave up 0 bases; unmatched junction bases: 1. CDR3 length: 15 amino acids. In germline, CDR1 is DFQATT, CDR2 SNEGSKA (reference sequence). This CDR3 is CSARDRGSYNSPLHF. In nucleotides, the CDR3 is TGCAGTGCTCGGGACAGGGGCTCCTATAATTCACCCCTCCACTTT.

V is TRBV4-3 and J is TRBJ2-1; tentative D call: TRBD2 (6 bases). From germline, CDR1 is LGHNA and CDR2 YSLEER. The V end lost 8 bases, the J end lost 3 bases, and 26 bases lay between the germline ends. This CDR3 has 18 residues. CDR3 sequence (DNA): TGCGCCAGCGGGGCTCGATCTAGCGCTATTGATTTCTACAATGAGCAGTTCTTC. This translates into CASGARSSAIDFYNEQFF.

This clonotype was recorded at least ten times. The chain couples TRBV2 to TRBJ2-1; a possible D gene is TRBD1 (6 bases). Trimming pared 7 bases from V and 12 bases from J, leaving 22 bases between. This CDR3 has 14 residues. The germline gives CDR1 SNHLY, CDR2 FYNNEI. The CDR3 here is CASIVSGPLQGQFF. The DNA for the CDR3 is TGTGCCAGCATAGTAAGCGGCCCCCTACAGGGGCAGTTCTTC.

In this sample, this clonotype turned up a few times. The chain combines TRBV4-1 with TRBJ2-3; 9 positions match TRBD2. This CDR3 region has 17 residues. V shed 4 bases and J 0 bases; nucleotides not matched to a gene: 8. The germline gives CDR1 MGHRA, CDR2 YSYEKL. The CDR3 region has the DNA TGCGCCAGCAGCCCGTCCGAGACTAGCGGAAGCACAGATACGCAGTATTTT. This translates into CASSPSETSGSTDTQYF.

This clonotype was counted only a few times. The rearrangement joins TRBV12-3 or TRBV12-4 to TRBJ2-2; 7 bases line up with TRBD1. The CDR3 extends over 14 amino acids. The junction had 6 bases not matched to a gene; V was cut back by 10 bases and J by 1 base. CDR3 protein: CAIRRDRNTGELFF. The CDR3 nucleotides are TGTGCCATCCGCCGGGACAGGAACACCGGGGAGCTGTTTTTT.

In its sample, this clonotype was seen a few times. CDR3 region: CASSPPGGLNQPQHF. The CDR3 DNA sequence: TGTGCCAGCAGCCCCCCGGGGGGGCTTAATCAGCCCCAGCATTTT. This chain uses TRBV12-3 or TRBV12-4 with TRBJ1-5; possibly TRBD1 for D (6 bases). The length of the CDR3 is 15 residues. Trimming removed 6 bases at V and 4 bases at J, with 16 bases between.

The gene calls are TRBV7-6 and TRBJ2-4; TRBD2 might be the D (5 bases). CDR1 SGHVS and CDR2 FNYEAQ come from the germline V gene. There are 16 residues in the CDR3. The V gene lost 5 bases and the J gene lost 1 base, with 15 bases spanning the gap. This CDR3 reads CASSTRRQSAKNIQYF. The CDR3 DNA follows: TGTGCCAGCAGCACTAGGAGGCAATCTGCCAAAAACATTCAGTACTTC.

This clonotype was picked up a small number of times. The V gene is TRBV7-6, the J gene TRBJ2-3, with 8 bases aligning to TRBD2. The CDR3 totals 18 residues. Germline values: CDR1 SGHVS, CDR2 FNYEAQ. V was pared by 5 bases and J by 0 bases, with 13 bases of the junction left unmatched. The CDR3 nucleotides read TGTGCCAGCAGCGCGACTAGCACGGGAGGGTTTAGCACAGATACGCAGTATTTT. This gives the protein CASSATSTGGFSTDTQYF.

This clonotype has only a few counts. The chain uses TRBV20-1 and TRBJ1-2; D unresolved. Trimming stripped 5 bases from V and 7 bases from J, with 20 bases between. Per the germline V gene, CDR1 is DFQATT and CDR2 is SNEGSKA (reference sequence). The CDR3 consists of 14 residues. The CDR3 region has the DNA TGCAGTGCTCCCAACAAGGACGGCACACGTGGCTACACCTTC. Encoded protein: CSAPNKDGTRGYTF.

The chain is built from TRBV5-1 and TRBJ1-5; possible D gene TRBD1, 6 bases. CDR1 SGHRS and CDR2 YFSETQ come from the germline V gene. The CDR3 is 14 amino acids. V lost 4 bases to trimming and J lost 5 bases, with 13 bases between them. CDR3 in DNA: TGCGCCAGCAGCCTCAGGGGTGGCGATCAGCCCCAGCATTTT. This encodes CASSLRGGDQPQHF.

The chain uses TRBV5-5 and TRBJ1-1, with D possibly being TRBD1 (6 bases). Per germline, CDR1 SGHKS and CDR2 YYEKEE (reference sequence). The CDR3 spans 16 residues. Trimming shortened V by 4 bases and J by 0 bases, and 16 bases separated the two germline ends. The DNA for the CDR3 is TGTGCCAGCAGCCCCGGGGGGCGTCATATGAACACTGAAGCTTTCTTT. Amino acid sequence: CASSPGGRHMNTEAFF.